This T cell receptor (beta chain) appears in the sequencing data of a study of blood T cell repertoires in COVID-19. TCRdb's copy holds only in-frame clones and misses some; the assay was immunoSEQ multiplex PCR. This table holds roughly 270,000 clones, 85% found once. CDR3 size: 14 residues. V was trimmed by 6 bases and J by 3 bases, leaving 15 bases between them. From germline, CDR1 is MNHEY and CDR2 SMNVEV (reference sequence). The gene calls are TRBV27 and TRBJ2-7; maybe TRBD1 (5 bases). This clonotype was sampled from a woman in her 50s who had recovered from COVID-19. The sample was PBMCs or T cells enriched from blood (not recorded which). The CDR3 nucleotides read TGTGCCAGCAGGGGCCTTCTGGACAACTACGAGCAGTACTTC. This codes for CASRGLLDNYEQYF.